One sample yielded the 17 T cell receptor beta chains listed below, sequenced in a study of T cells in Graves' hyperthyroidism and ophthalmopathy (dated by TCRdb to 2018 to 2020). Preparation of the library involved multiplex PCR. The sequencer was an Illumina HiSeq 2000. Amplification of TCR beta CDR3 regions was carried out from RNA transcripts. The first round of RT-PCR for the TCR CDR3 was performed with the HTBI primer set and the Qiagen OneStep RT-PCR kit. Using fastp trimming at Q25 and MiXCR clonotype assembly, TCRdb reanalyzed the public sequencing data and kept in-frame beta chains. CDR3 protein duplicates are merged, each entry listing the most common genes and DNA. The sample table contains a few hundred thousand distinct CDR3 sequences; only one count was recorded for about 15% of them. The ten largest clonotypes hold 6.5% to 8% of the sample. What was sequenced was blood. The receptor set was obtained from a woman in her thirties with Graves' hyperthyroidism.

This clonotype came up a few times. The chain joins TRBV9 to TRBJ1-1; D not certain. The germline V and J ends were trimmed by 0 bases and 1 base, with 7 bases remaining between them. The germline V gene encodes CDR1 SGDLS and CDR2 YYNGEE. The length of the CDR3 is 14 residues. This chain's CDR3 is CASSVAKENTEAFF. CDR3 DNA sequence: TGTGCCAGCAGCGTAGCTAAGGAGAACACTGAAGCTTTCTTT.

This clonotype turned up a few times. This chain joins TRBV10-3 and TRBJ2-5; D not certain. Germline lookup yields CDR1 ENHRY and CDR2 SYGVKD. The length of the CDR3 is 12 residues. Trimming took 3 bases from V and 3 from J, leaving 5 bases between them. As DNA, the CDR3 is TGTGCCATCAGTGAAAGGAAAGAGACCCAGTACTTC. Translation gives CAISERKETQYF.

The CDR3 DNA reads TGTGCCAGTAGTATTGGCCTCCGCTCCTACGAGCAGTACTTC. It encodes CASSIGLRSYEQYF. This sequence joins TRBV19 and TRBJ2-7; unclear D gene. V was trimmed by 3 bases and J by 0 bases, leaving 9 bases between them. The germline V gene has CDR1 LNHDA and CDR2 SQIVND (reference sequence). The CDR3 extends over 14 amino acids.

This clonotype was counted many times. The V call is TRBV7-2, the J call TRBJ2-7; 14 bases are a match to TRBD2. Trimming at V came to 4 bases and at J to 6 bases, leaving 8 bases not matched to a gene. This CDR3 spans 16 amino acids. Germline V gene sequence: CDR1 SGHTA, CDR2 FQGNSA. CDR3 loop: CASSWQLGLAGVEQYF. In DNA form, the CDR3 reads TGTGCCAGCAGCTGGCAGTTGGGACTAGCGGGAGTCGAGCAGTACTTC.

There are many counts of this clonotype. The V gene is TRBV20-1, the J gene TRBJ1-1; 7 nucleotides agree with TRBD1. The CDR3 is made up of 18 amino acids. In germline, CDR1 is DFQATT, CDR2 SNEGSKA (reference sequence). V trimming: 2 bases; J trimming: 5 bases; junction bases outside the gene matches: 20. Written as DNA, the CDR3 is TGCAGTGCTAGAAAGGAGGCAGGGGGATTTCTACTTGGGACTGAAGCTTTCTTT. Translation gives CSARKEAGGFLLGTEAFF.

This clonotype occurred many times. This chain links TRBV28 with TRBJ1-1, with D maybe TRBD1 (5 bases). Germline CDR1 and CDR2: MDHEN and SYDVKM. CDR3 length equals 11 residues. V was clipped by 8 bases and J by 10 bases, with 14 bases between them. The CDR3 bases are TGTGCCAGCCGGGGGGGGGTAGGAGCTTTCTTT. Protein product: CASRGGVGAFF.

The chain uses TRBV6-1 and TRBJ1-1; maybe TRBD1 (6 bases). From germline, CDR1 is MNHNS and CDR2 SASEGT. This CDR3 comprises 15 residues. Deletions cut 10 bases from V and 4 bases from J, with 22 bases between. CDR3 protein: CAIQASGGLGTEAFF. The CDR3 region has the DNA TGTGCCATCCAGGCTAGCGGGGGCTTGGGCACTGAAGCTTTCTTT.

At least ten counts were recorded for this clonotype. CDR3 amino acids: CASSLEATGASYEQYF. The CDR3 DNA is TGTGCCAGCAGCTTGGAGGCGACAGGGGCCTCCTACGAGCAGTACTTC. This sequence joins TRBV5-5 and TRBJ2-7; 8 nucleotides align to TRBD1. This CDR3 is 16 amino acids long. CDR1 SGHKS and CDR2 YYEKEE come from the germline V gene (reference sequence). Losses at the gene ends were 0 bases for V and 0 bases for J; bases not matched to a gene: 5. Full variable domain (missing parts from reference TRBV5-5 and TRBJ2-7): DAGVTQSPTHLIKTRGQQVTLRCSPISGHKSVSWYQQVLGQGPQFIFQYYEKEERGRGNFPDRFSARQFPNYSSELNVNALLLGDSALYLCASSLEATGASYEQYFGPGTRLTVT.

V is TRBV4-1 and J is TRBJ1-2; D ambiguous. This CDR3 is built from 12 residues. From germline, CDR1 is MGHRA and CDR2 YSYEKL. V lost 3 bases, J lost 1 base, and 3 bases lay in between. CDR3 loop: CASSQYNYGYTF. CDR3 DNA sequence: TGCGCCAGCAGCCAGTATAACTATGGCTACACCTTC.

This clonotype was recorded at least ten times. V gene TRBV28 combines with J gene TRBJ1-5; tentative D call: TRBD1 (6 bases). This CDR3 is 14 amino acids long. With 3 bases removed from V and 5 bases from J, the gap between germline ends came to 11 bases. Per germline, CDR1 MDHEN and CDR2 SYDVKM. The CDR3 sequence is CASSLGQGHQPQHF. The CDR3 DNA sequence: TGTGCCAGCAGTTTGGGCCAGGGGCATCAGCCCCAGCATTTT.

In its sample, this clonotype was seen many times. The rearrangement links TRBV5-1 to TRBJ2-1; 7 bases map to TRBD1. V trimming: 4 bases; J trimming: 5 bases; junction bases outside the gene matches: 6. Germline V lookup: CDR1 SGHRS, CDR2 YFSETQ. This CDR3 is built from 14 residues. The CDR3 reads CASSPGQPNNEQFF. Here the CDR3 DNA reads TGCGCCAGCAGCCCGGGACAGCCTAACAATGAGCAGTTCTTC.

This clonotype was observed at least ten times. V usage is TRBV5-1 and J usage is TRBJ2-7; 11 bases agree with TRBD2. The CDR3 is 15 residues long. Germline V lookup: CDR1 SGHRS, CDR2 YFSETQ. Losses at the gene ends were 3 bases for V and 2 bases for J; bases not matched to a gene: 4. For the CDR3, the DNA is TGCGCCAGCAGCTCTCGACTAGCGGGGCCCTACGAGCAGTACTTC. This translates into CASSSRLAGPYEQYF.

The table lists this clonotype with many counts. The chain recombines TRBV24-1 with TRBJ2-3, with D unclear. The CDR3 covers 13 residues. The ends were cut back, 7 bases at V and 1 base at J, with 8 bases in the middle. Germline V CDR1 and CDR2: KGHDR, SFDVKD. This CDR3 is CATRGSGTDTQYF. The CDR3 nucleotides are TGTGCCACCAGGGGATCGGGCACAGATACGCAGTATTTT.

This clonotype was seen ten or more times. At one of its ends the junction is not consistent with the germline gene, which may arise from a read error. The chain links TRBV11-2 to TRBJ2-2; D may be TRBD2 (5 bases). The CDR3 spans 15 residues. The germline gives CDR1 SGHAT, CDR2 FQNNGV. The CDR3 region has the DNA TGTGCCAGCAGCTTACCCGCCGGGAACGCCGGGGAGCTGTTTTTT. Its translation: CASSLPAGNAGELFF.

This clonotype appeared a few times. The chain's CDR3 is CASSSGSGTPPLHF. The CDR3 bases are TGTGCCAGCAGTTCGGGCAGTGGGACCCCACCCCTCCACTTT. The chain couples TRBV12-3 or TRBV12-4 to TRBJ1-6; the D gene is possibly TRBD1 (5 bases). V gave up 4 bases and J gave up 11 bases, with 15 bases separating them. The CDR3 loop spans 14 amino acids.

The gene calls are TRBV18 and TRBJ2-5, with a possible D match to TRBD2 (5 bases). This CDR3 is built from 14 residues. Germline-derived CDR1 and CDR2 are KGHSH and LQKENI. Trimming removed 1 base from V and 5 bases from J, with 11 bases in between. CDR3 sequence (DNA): TGTGCCAGCTCACCACTCTCGGAGGTTGAGACCCAGTACTTC. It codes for CASSPLSEVETQYF.

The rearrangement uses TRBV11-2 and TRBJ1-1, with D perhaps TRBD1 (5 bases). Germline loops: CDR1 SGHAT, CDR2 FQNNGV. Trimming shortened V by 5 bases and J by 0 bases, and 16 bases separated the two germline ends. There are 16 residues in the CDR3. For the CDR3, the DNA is TGTGCCAGCAGCGCCCGGGGCCTTACTATGAACACTGAAGCTTTCTTT. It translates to CASSARGLTMNTEAFF.